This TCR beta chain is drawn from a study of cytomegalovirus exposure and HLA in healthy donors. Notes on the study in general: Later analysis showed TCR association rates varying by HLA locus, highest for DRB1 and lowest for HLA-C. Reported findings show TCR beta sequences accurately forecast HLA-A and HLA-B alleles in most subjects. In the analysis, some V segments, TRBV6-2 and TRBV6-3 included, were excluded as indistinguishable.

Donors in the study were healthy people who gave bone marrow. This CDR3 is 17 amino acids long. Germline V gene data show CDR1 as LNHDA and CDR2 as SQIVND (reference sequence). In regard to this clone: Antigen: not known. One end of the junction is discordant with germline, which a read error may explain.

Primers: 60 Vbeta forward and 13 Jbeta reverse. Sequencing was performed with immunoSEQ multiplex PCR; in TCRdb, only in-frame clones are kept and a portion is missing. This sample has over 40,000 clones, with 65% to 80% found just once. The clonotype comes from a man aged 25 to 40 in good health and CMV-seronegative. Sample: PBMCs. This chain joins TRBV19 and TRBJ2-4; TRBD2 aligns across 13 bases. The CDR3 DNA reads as TGTGCCAGTAGTACGGGACTAGCGGGAAACTCCAAAAACATTCGGTACTTC. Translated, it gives CASSTGLAGNSKNIRYF.